Each of the 11 T cell receptor beta chains below was sequenced from the same sample in a study of blood T cell repertoires in COVID-19. TCRdb's copy holds only in-frame clones and misses some; the assay was immunoSEQ multiplex PCR. The sample records approximately 220,000 clones, roughly 85% being singletons. Material: PBMCs or T cells enriched from blood (not recorded which). Every receptor here comes from a woman aged 45-65 years who had been exposed to COVID-19.

The V call is TRBV3-1 (or the pseudogene TRBV3-2), the J call TRBJ1-1; 10 bases are shared with TRBD1. The CDR3 has 15 residues. The J segment lost 3 bases and the V segment lost 5 bases, leaving 6 bases of the junction unmatched. CDR1 and CDR2 (germline): LGHDT, YNNKEL (reference sequence). CDR3 loop: CASSIRQGAYTEAFF. As DNA, the CDR3 is TGTGCCAGCAGCATTCGACAGGGGGCGTACACTGAAGCTTTCTTT.

This sequence joins TRBV6-2 or TRBV6-3 and TRBJ2-1, with 14 bases aligning to TRBD2. The ends lost 6 bases at V and 9 bases at J; junction bases unmatched: 7. The CDR3 spans 15 residues. The germline gives CDR1 MNHEY, CDR2 SVGEGT. The CDR3 nucleotides are TGTGCCAGCAGCGAGACTAGCGGGGGGGCCGTTGAGCAGTTCTTC. Amino acids: CASSETSGGAVEQFF.

This clone showed up just a few times. The chain recombines TRBV9 with TRBJ2-5, with TRBD2 identical over 8 bases. Looked up from germline, CDR1 is SGDLS and CDR2 is YYNGEE. The CDR3 is 14 amino acids. The J segment lost 1 base and the V segment lost 4 bases, leaving 3 bases of the junction unmatched. CDR3 coding DNA: TGTGCCAGCAGCCCGACTAGCGCCCAAGAGACCCAGTACTTC. This encodes CASSPTSAQETQYF. The complete variable domain, with remaining parts taken from reference TRBV9 and TRBJ2-5, reads DSGVTQTPKHLITATGQRVTLRCSPRSGDLSVYWYQQSLDQGLQFLIQYYNGEERAKGNILERFSAQQFPDLHSELNLSSLELGDSALYFCASSPTSAQETQYFGPGTRLLVL.

This clone was observed a few times. The J gene is TRBJ2-3, the V gene TRBV6-5; 14 nucleotides match TRBD2. Germline assignment: CDR1 MNHEY and CDR2 SVGAGI. J lost 4 bases, V lost 7 bases, and 1 base had no gene match. The CDR3 extends over 14 amino acids. The CDR3 sequence is CASTGLAGADTQYF. The CDR3 DNA reads TGTGCCAGCACGGGACTAGCGGGGGCAGATACGCAGTATTTT.

V gene TRBV7-9 combines with J gene TRBJ2-3; D possibly corresponds to TRBD2 (5 bases). The CDR3 totals 16 residues. The V gene's germline CDR1 is SEHNR and CDR2 FQNEAQ (reference sequence). Trimming stripped 3 bases from V and 5 bases from J, with 18 bases between. CDR3 sequence reads: CASSFLGGSAKDTQYF. Written as DNA, the CDR3 is TGTGCCAGCAGCTTCCTAGGAGGTAGCGCGAAAGATACGCAGTATTTT. The complete variable domain, with remaining parts taken from reference TRBV7-9 and TRBJ2-3, reads DTGVSQNPRHKITKRGQNVTFRCDPISEHNRLYWYRQTLGQGPEFLTYFQNEAQLEKSRLLSDRFSAERPKGSFSTLEIQRTEQGDSAMYLCASSFLGGSAKDTQYFGPGTRLTVL.

The V and J genes are TRBV10-3 and TRBJ1-2, with D possibly TRBD1 on 6 matching bases. This CDR3 spans 14 amino acids. Germline assignment: CDR1 ENHRY and CDR2 SYGVKD. The V and J ends lost 6 bases and 5 bases respectively, with 16 bases between them. CDR3 sequence reads: CAISAQGESYGYTF. CDR3 nucleotides: TGTGCCATCAGCGCACAGGGTGAATCTTATGGCTACACCTTC.

The chain has TRBV10-3 and TRBJ1-2, with 8 bases matching TRBD1. The CDR3 spans 12 residues. V was clipped by 4 bases and J by 5 bases; unmatched bases: 0. The V gene's germline CDR1 is ENHRY and CDR2 SYGVKD. The CDR3 protein is CAISGTGYGYTF. Here the CDR3 DNA reads TGTGCCATCAGTGGGACAGGGTATGGCTACACCTTC.

V gene TRBV2 combines with J gene TRBJ2-1, with D tentatively TRBD2 (5 bases). The V end was cut by 7 bases, the J end by 4 bases, with 11 bases between. This CDR3 contains 13 residues. Germline V CDR1 and CDR2: SNHLY, FYNNEI. The CDR3 sequence: CASTLTSYNEQFF. In DNA, the CDR3 is TGTGCCAGCACGCTTACTAGTTACAATGAGCAGTTCTTC.

CDR3 in DNA: TGTGCCAGCAGTGGACTAGCTCCCGAGCAGTACTTC. Protein: CASSGLAPEQYF. The V call is TRBV2, the J call TRBJ2-7; 7 nucleotides line up with TRBD2. Germline V gene data show CDR1 as SNHLY and CDR2 as FYNNEI. V shed 4 bases, J shed 6 bases, and the junction held 3 bases outside the gene matches. This CDR3 has 12 residues.

The CDR3 coding sequence is TGTGCCAGCAAAGTCAGAACGACAGGGAATTCACCCCTCCACTTT. Encoded protein: CASKVRTTGNSPLHF. The chain links TRBV25-1 to TRBJ1-6; TRBD1 aligns across 7 bases. The CDR3 contains 15 residues. The germline gives CDR1 MGHDK, CDR2 SYGVNS. The junction had 10 bases not matched to a gene; V was cut back by 7 bases and J by 7 bases.

The DNA of the CDR3 is TGTGCCAGCAGTTTCCTTCAACCTCTAGGAGATTCACCCCTCCACTTT. Encoded protein: CASSFLQPLGDSPLHF. The rearrangement links TRBV27 to TRBJ1-6, with D hard to call. V shed 3 bases and J shed 8 bases, with 17 bases lying between them. The length of the CDR3 is 16 residues. In germline, CDR1 is MNHEY, CDR2 SMNVEV (reference sequence).